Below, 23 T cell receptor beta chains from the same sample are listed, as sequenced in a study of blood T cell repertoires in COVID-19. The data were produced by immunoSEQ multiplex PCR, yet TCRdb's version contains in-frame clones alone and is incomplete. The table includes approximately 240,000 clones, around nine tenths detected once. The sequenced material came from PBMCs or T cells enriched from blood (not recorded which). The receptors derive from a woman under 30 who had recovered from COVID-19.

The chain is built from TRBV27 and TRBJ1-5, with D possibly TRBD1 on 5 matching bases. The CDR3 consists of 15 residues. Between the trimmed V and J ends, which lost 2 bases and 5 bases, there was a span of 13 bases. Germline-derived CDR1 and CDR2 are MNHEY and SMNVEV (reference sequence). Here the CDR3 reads CASSLSLTADQPQHF. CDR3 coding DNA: TGTGCCAGCAGTTTAAGTTTGACAGCTGATCAGCCCCAGCATTTT.

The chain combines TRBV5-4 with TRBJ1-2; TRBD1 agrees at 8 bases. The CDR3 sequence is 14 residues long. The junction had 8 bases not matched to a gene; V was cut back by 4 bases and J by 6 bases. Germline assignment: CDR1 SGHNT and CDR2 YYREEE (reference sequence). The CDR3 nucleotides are TGTGCCAGCAGCACACGACCACAGGGGGATGGCTACACCTTC. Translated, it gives CASSTRPQGDGYTF.

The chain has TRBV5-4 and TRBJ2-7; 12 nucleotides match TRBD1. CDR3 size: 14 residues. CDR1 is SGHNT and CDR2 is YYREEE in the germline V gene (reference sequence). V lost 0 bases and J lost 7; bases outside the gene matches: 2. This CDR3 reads CASSLGDRGREQYF. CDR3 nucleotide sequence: TGTGCCAGCAGCTTGGGGGACAGGGGGCGAGAGCAGTACTTC.

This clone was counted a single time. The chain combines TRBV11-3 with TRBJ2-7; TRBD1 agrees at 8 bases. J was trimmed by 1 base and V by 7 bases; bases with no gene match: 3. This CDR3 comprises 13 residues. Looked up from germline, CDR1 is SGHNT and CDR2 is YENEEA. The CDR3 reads CASTRQGSYEQYF. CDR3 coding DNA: TGTGCCAGCACCCGACAGGGGTCCTACGAGCAGTACTTC.

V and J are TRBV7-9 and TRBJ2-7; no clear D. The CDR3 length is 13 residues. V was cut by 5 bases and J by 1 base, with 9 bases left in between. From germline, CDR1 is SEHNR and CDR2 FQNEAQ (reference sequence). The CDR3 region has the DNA TGTGCCAGCAGCCGGGTCCGATCCTACGAGCAGTACTTC. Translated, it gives CASSRVRSYEQYF.

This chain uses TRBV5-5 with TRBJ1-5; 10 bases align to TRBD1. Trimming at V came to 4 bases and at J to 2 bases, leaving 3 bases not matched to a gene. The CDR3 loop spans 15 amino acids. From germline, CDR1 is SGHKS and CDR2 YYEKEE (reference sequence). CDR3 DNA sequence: TGTGCCAGCAGCGTGACAGGGGGCGGCAATCAGCCCCAGCATTTT. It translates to CASSVTGGGNQPQHF.

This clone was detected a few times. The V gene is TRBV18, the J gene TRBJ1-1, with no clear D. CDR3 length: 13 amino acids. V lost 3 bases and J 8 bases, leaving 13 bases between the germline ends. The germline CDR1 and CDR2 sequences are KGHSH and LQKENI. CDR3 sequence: CASSPGGDQEAFF. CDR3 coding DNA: TGTGCCAGCTCACCCGGCGGGGATCAGGAAGCTTTCTTT.

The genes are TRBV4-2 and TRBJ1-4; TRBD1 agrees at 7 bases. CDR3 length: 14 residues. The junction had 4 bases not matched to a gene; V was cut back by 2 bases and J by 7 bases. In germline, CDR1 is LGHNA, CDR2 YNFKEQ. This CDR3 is CASSQRTGPEKLFF. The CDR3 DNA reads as TGTGCCAGCAGCCAAAGGACAGGCCCTGAAAAACTGTTTTTT.

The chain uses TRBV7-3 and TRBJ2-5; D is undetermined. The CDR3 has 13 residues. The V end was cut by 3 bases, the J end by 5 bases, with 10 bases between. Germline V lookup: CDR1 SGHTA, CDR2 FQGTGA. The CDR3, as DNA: TGTGCCAGCAGCTTTACCCCTGGCGAGACCCAGTACTTC. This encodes CASSFTPGETQYF.

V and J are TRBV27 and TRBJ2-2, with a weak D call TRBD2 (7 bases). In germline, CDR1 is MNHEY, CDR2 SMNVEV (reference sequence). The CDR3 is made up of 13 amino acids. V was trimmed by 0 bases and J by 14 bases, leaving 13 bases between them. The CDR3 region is CASSLSTRGGLFF. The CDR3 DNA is TGTGCCAGCAGTTTATCTACTAGGGGGGGTCTGTTTTTT.

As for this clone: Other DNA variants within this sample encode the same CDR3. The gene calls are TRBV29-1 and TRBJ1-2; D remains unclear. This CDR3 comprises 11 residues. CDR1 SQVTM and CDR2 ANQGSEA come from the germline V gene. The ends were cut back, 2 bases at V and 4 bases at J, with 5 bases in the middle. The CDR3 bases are TGCAGCGTTGAATCCCGCTATGGCTACACCTTC. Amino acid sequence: CSVESRYGYTF.

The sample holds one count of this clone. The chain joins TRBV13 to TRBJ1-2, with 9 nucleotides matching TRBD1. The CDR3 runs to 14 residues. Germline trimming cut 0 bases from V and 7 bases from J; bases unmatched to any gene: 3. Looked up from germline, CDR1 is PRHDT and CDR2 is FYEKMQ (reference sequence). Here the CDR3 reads CASSLGQGAFGYTF. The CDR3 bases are TGTGCCAGCAGCTTAGGACAGGGGGCTTTTGGCTACACCTTC.

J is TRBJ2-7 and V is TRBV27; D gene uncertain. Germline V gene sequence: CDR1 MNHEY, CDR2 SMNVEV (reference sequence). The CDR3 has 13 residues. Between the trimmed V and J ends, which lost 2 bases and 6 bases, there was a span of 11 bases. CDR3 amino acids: CASSLVLTGEQYF. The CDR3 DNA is TGTGCCAGCAGTTTAGTACTGACTGGCGAGCAGTACTTC.

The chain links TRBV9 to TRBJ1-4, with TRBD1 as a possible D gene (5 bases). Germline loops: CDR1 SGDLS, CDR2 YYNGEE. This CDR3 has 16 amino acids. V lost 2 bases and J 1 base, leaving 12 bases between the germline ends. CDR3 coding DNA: TGTGCCAGCAGCGTGACCCCCCAGGGAACTAATGAAAAACTGTTTTTT. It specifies CASSVTPQGTNEKLFF.

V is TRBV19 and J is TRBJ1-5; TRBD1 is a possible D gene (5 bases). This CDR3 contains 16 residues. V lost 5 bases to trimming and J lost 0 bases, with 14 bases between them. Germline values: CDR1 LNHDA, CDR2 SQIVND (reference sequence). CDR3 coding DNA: TGTGCCAGTAGTGAGCGGGGCCCTTATAGCAATCAGCCCCAGCATTTT. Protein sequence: CASSERGPYSNQPQHF.

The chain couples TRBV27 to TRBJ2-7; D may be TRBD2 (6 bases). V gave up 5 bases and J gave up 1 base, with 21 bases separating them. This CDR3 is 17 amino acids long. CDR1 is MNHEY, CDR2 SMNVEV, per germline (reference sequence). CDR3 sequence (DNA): TGTGCCAGCAGTAAGAGGACACACAGCCGGGGGTCCTACGAGCAGTACTTC. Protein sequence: CASSKRTHSRGSYEQYF.

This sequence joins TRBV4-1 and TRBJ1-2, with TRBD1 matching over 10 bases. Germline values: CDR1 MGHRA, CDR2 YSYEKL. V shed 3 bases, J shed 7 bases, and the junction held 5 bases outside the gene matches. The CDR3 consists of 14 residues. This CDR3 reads CASSHGTGDTGYTF. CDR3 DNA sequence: TGCGCCAGCAGCCACGGGACAGGGGACACTGGCTACACCTTC.

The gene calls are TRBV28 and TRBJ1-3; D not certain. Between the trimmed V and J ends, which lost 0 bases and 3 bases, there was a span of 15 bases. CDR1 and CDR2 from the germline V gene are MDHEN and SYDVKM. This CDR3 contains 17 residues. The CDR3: CASSLWFEDGGGNTIYF. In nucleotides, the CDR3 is TGTGCCAGCAGTTTATGGTTCGAGGACGGAGGTGGAAACACCATATATTTT.

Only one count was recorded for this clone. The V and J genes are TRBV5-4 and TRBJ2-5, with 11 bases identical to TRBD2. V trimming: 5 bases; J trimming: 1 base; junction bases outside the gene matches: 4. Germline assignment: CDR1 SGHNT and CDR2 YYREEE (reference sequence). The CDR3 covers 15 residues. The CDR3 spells CASRRLAGRQETQYF. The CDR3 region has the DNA TGTGCCAGCAGAAGACTAGCGGGGCGCCAAGAGACCCAGTACTTC.

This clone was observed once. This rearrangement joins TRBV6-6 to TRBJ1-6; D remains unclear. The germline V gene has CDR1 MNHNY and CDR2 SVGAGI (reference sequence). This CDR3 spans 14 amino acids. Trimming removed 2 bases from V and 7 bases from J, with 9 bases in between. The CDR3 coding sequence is TGTGCCAGCAGTTACCAGGCGATAAATTCACCCCTCCACTTT. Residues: CASSYQAINSPLHF.

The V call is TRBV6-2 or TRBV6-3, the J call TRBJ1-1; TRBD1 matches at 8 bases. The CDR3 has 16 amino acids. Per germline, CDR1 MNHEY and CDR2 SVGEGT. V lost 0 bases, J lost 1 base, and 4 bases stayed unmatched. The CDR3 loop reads CASSYSVDRGNTEAFF. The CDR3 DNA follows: TGTGCCAGCAGTTACTCCGTTGACAGGGGGAACACTGAAGCTTTCTTT.

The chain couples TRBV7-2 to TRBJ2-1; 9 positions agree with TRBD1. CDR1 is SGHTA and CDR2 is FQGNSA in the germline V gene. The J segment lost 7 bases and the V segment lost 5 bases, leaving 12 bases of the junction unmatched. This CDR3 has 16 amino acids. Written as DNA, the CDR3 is TGTGCCAGCAGCCCTATCCCCGGGACAGGGACGAATGAGCAGTTCTTC. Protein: CASSPIPGTGTNEQFF.

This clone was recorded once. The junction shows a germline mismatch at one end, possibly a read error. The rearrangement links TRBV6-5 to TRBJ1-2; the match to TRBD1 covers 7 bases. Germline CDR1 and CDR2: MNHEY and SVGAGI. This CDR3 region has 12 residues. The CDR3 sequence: CASSSNRQGPPF. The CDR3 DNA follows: TGTGCCAGCAGTTCAAACCGACAGGGACCCCCCTTT.